Each of the 15 T cell receptor beta chains below was sequenced from the same sample in a study of long-term antiretroviral therapy in people with HIV. A v3.0 immunoSEQ assay was performed at survey level. Clones were read by immunoSEQ multiplex PCR, and TCRdb kept only the in-frame ones, dropping some. The table lists approximately 36,000 clones, about four fifths of them singletons. The material sequenced was unsorted PBMCs, taken 0.6 years after starting antiretroviral therapy. The receptor set was obtained from a man between 18 and 35 years old with HIV.

This clone showed up just once. The chain uses TRBV27 and TRBJ1-1, with a possible D match to TRBD1 (5 bases). CDR1 and CDR2 (germline): MNHEY, SMNVEV (reference sequence). This CDR3 spans 13 amino acids. With 10 bases removed from V and 1 base from J, the gap between germline ends came to 13 bases. The CDR3 region is CATMGHSNTEAFF. CDR3 sequence (DNA): TGTGCCACCATGGGGCATTCGAACACTGAAGCTTTCTTT.

V usage is TRBV15 and J usage is TRBJ1-5; D unclear. The CDR3 is 15 amino acids. CDR1 LNHNV and CDR2 YYDKDF come from the germline V gene (reference sequence). V gave up 0 bases and J gave up 3 bases, with 9 bases separating them. The CDR3, as DNA: TGTGCCACCAGCAGAGATCGAAGTTTCAATCAGCCCCAGCATTTT. Its protein product is CATSRDRSFNQPQHF.

The rearrangement uses TRBV19 and TRBJ2-7; maybe TRBD2 (6 bases). V lost 5 bases and J 6 bases, leaving 11 bases between the germline ends. Germline CDR1 is LNHDA and CDR2 is SQIVND (reference sequence). This CDR3 has 12 amino acids. CDR3 amino acids: CASSPRRGEQYF. The CDR3 coding sequence is TGTGCCAGTAGTCCGAGGCGGGGCGAGCAGTACTTC.

This clone has a single count. The V and J genes are TRBV7-9 and TRBJ2-2; the match to TRBD2 covers 8 bases. Trimming at V came to 1 base and at J to 3 bases, leaving 10 bases not matched to a gene. The germline gives CDR1 SEHNR, CDR2 FQNEAQ (reference sequence). CDR3 length: 18 amino acids. This CDR3 reads CASSLGQREMAYTGELFF. Here the CDR3 DNA reads TGTGCCAGCAGCTTAGGGCAGCGGGAGATGGCCTACACCGGGGAGCTGTTTTTT.

This clone has just a few counts. J is TRBJ1-4 and V is TRBV7-9; 8 bases match TRBD1. J gave up 5 bases and V 5 bases, and 4 bases lay outside the gene matches. Germline CDR1 reads SEHNR; CDR2 reads FQNEAQ (reference sequence). This CDR3 spans 14 amino acids. Written as DNA, the CDR3 is TGTGCCAGCAGCCTGACAGGGGCGAATGAAAAACTGTTTTTT. As protein: CASSLTGANEKLFF.

The chain has TRBV5-6 and TRBJ2-7; D may match TRBD1 or TRBD2 (5 bases each). The CDR3 has 14 residues. V was trimmed by 7 bases and J by 5 bases, leaving 19 bases between them. From germline, CDR1 is SGHDT and CDR2 YYEEEE. The CDR3 loop reads CASSQPNQGDEQYF. The DNA of the CDR3 is TGTGCCAGCTCCCAGCCTAATCAGGGAGACGAGCAGTACTTC.

This clone has only one observation. The chain joins TRBV27 to TRBJ2-7, with 7 nucleotides matching TRBD1. Trimming took 2 bases from V and 1 from J; bases not matched to a gene: 2. This CDR3 region has 14 residues. Germline V CDR1 and CDR2: MNHEY, SMNVEV (reference sequence). DNA of the CDR3: TGTGCCAGCAGTTTACAGGACAGGTCCTACGAGCAGTACTTC. Translation gives CASSLQDRSYEQYF.

The sample holds one count of this clone. This sequence joins TRBV11-1 and TRBJ2-1; 10 nucleotides line up with TRBD2. The CDR3 is made up of 16 amino acids. Germline V gene sequence: CDR1 SGHAT, CDR2 FQDESV (reference sequence). The trim removed 1 base at V and 7 bases at J, leaving 7 bases unmatched. CDR3 in amino acids: CASSLGVAGGLNEQFF. The CDR3 region has the DNA TGTGCCAGCAGCTTAGGGGTAGCGGGAGGTCTAAATGAGCAGTTCTTC.

The chain carries TRBV18 and TRBJ1-2, with D maybe TRBD1 (5 bases). The CDR3 covers 14 residues. V lost 3 bases and J lost 7, with 15 bases in between. Germline CDR1 and CDR2: KGHSH and LQKENI. CDR3 protein: CASSPGAGLVGYTF. CDR3 in DNA: TGTGCCAGCTCACCTGGGGCAGGGCTTGTTGGCTACACCTTC. Full variable domain (rest looked up from reference TRBV18 and TRBJ1-2): NAGVMQNPRHLVRRRGQEARLRCSPMKGHSHVYWYRQLPEEGLKFMVYLQKENIIDESGMPKERFSAEFPKEGPSILRIQQVVRGDSAAYFCASSPGAGLVGYTFGSGTRLTVV.

The V call is TRBV29-1, the J call TRBJ1-1; D might be TRBD1 (5 bases). Germline V gene lookup returns CDR1 SQVTM and CDR2 ANQGSEA. Deletions cut 6 bases from V and 3 bases from J, with 14 bases between. This CDR3 is built from 13 residues. CDR3 nucleotides: TGCAGCGTCGGTGGAGGGGCTTACACTGAAGCTTTCTTT. Residues: CSVGGGAYTEAFF.

V and J are TRBV5-4 and TRBJ2-7; TRBD1 or TRBD2 may be the D gene (5 bases each). Deletions cut 1 base from V and 2 bases from J, with 19 bases between. The V gene's germline CDR1 is SGHNT and CDR2 YYREEE (reference sequence). This CDR3 region has 17 residues. Here the CDR3 reads CASSLWQGGLGAYEQYF. CDR3 DNA: TGTGCCAGCAGCTTGTGGCAGGGCGGGCTCGGAGCCTACGAGCAGTACTTC.

V and J are TRBV9 and TRBJ2-1; the match to TRBD2 covers 9 bases. Germline values: CDR1 SGDLS, CDR2 YYNGEE. Losses at the gene ends were 3 bases for V and 4 bases for J; bases not matched to a gene: 5. This CDR3 is built from 15 residues. The CDR3 bases are TGTGCCAGCAGCGGGGGACTAGCTACTTACAATGAGCAGTTCTTC. Amino acid sequence: CASSGGLATYNEQFF. Full variable domain (outside the CDR3, taken from reference TRBV9 and TRBJ2-1): DSGVTQTPKHLITATGQRVTLRCSPRSGDLSVYWYQQSLDQGLQFLIQYYNGEERAKGNILERFSAQQFPDLHSELNLSSLELGDSALYFCASSGGLATYNEQFFGPGTRLTVL.

This sequence joins TRBV19 and TRBJ1-1, with D tentatively TRBD1 (5 bases). Per germline, CDR1 LNHDA and CDR2 SQIVND (reference sequence). V lost 4 bases, J lost 4 bases, and 13 bases lay in between. CDR3 length: 14 amino acids. CDR3 amino acids: CASSNQGVSTEAFF. CDR3 in DNA: TGTGCCAGTAGTAACCAGGGAGTCAGCACTGAAGCTTTCTTT.

This clone was seen a single time. The rearrangement uses TRBV10-3 and TRBJ2-7; D is possibly TRBD1 (5 bases). Trimming shortened V by 0 bases and J by 7 bases, and 16 bases separated the two germline ends. There are 15 residues in the CDR3. Germline CDR1 is ENHRY and CDR2 is SYGVKD. The CDR3 sequence: CAISESNGAGQEQYF. As DNA, the CDR3 is TGTGCCATCAGTGAGTCGAATGGGGCAGGCCAGGAGCAGTACTTC.

This sequence joins TRBV29-1 and TRBJ2-1, with 8 bases identical to TRBD2. The J segment lost 5 bases and the V segment lost 5 bases, leaving 8 bases of the junction unmatched. Germline V gene lookup returns CDR1 SQVTM and CDR2 ANQGSEA. This CDR3 region has 14 residues. CDR3 DNA: TGCAGCGTTTACCGGGAGGGCGGCCACAATGAGCAGTTCTTC. Its translation: CSVYREGGHNEQFF.